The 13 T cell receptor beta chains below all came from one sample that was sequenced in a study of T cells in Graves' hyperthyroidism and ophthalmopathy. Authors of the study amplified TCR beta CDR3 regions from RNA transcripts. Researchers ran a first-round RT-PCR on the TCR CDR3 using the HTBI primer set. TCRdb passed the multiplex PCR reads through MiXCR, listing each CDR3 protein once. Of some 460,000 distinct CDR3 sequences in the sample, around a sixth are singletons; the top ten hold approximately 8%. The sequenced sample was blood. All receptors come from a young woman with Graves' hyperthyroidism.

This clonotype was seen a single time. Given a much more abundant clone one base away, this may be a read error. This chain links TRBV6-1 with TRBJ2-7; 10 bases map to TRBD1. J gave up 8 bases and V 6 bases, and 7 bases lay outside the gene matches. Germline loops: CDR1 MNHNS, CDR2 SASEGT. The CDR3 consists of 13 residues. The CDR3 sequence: CASSRPGQGKQYF. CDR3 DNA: TGTGCCAGCAGCAGACCGGGACAGGGGAAGCAGTACTTC.

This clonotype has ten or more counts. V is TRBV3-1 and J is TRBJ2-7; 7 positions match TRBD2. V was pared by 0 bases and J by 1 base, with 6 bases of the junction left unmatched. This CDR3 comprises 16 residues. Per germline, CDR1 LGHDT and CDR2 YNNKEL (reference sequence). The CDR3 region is CASSQDLSGGSYEQYF. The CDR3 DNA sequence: TGTGCCAGCAGCCAAGATCTATCCGGGGGGTCCTACGAGCAGTACTTC.

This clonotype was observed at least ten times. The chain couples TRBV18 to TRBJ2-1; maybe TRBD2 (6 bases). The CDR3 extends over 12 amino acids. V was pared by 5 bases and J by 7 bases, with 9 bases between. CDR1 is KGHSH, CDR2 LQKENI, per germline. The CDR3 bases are TGTGCCAGCTCAACCGGGGGAAATGAGCAGTTCTTC. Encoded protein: CASSTGGNEQFF.

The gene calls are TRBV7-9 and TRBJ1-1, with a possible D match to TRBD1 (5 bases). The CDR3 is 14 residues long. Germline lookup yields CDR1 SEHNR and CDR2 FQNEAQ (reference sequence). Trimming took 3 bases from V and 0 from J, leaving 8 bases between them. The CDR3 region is CASSLGPLNTEAFF. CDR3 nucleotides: TGTGCCAGCAGCTTGGGACCCCTGAACACTGAAGCTTTCTTT.

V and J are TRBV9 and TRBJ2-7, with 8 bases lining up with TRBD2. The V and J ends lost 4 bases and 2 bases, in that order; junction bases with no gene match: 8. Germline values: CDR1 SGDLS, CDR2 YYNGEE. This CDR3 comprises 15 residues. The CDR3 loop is CASSYRGGPTYEQYF. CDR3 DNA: TGTGCCAGCAGCTACCGGGGGGGGCCCACCTACGAGCAGTACTTC.

The CDR3 nucleotides read TGCGCCAGCAGCCTAGACCCCACGGGGGGCGCATCGCAGTACTTC. It encodes CASSLDPTGGASQYF. This chain links TRBV4-1 with TRBJ2-7, with TRBD2 as a possible D gene (7 bases). The CDR3 sequence is 15 residues long. Trimming cost V 4 bases and J 9 bases, with 22 bases left between them. Germline assignment: CDR1 MGHRA and CDR2 YSYEKL.

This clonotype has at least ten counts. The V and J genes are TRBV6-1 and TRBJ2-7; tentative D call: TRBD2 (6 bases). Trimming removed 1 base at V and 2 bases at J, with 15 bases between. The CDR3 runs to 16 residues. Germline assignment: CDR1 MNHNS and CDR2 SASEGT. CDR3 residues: CASSEGRGRGAYEQYF. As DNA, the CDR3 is TGTGCCAGCAGTGAAGGGAGGGGCCGCGGGGCCTACGAGCAGTACTTC.

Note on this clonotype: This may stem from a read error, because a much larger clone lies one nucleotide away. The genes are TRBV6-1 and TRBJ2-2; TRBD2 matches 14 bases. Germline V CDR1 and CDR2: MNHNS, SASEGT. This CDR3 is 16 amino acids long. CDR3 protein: CVSSATGLAGAGELFF. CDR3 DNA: TGTGTCAGCAGTGCTACGGGACTAGCGGGAGCCGGGGAGCTGTTTTTT.

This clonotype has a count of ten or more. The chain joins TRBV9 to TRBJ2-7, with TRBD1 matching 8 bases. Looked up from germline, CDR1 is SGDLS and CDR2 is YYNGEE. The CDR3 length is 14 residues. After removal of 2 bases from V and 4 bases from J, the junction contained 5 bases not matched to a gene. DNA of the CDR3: TGTGCCAGCAGCGTTCGGACAGGGAATTACGAGCAGTACTTC. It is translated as CASSVRTGNYEQYF.

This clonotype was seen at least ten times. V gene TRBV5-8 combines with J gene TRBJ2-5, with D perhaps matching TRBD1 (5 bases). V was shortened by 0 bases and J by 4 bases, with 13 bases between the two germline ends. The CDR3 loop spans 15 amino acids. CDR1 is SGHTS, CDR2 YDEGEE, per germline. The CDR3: CASSLGQPGGETQYF. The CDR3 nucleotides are TGTGCCAGCAGCTTGGGACAGCCAGGTGGAGAGACCCAGTACTTC.

CDR3 loop: CASSEPGNAGFSYEQYF. In DNA, the CDR3 is TGCGCCAGCAGTGAGCCCGGGAATGCGGGGTTTTCCTACGAGCAGTACTTC. V and J are TRBV10-2 and TRBJ2-7; the D gene is possibly TRBD2 (6 bases). Trimming removed 2 bases at V and 1 base at J, with 18 bases between. CDR3 length: 17 amino acids. Per germline, CDR1 WSHSY and CDR2 SAAADI.

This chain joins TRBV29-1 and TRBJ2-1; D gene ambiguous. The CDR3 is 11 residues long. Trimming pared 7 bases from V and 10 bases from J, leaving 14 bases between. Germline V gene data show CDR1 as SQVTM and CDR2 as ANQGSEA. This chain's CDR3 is CSARAEEEQFF. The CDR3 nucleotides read TGCAGCGCCAGAGCAGAAGAGGAGCAGTTCTTC.

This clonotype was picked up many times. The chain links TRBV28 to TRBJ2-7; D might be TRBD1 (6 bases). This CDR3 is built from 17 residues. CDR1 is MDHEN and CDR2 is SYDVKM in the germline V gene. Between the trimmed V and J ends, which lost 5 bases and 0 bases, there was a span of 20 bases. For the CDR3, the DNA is TGTGCCAGCAGTCAACGAATGGACAGCTCCCTCTCCTACGAGCAGTACTTC. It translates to CASSQRMDSSLSYEQYF.